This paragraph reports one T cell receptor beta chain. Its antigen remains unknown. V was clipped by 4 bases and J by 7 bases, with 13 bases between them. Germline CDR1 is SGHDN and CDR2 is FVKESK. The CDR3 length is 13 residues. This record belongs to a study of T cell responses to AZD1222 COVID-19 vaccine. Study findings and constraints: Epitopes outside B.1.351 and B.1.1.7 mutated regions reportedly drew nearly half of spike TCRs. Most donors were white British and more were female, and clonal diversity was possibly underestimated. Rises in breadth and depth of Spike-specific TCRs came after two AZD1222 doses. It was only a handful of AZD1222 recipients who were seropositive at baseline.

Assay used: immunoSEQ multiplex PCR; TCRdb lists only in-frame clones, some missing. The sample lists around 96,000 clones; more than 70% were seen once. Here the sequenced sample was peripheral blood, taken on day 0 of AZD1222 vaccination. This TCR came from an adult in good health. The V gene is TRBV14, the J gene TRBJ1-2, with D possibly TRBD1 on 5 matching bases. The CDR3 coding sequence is TGTGCCAGCAGCCTGGGGGACCGGGCTGGCTACACCTTC. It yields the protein CASSLGDRAGYTF.